This is a list of T cell receptor beta chains from one sample in a study of cytomegalovirus exposure and HLA in healthy donors. The protocol was immunoSEQ multiplex PCR, while the TCRdb copy is restricted to in-frame clones and leaves out a portion. The sample carries around 130,000 clones, 75% to 85% recorded once. Sequenced input: PBMCs. The receptors originated from a woman between 40 and 55 years old in good health and CMV-seronegative. Each CDR3 is given with its conserved first and last residue. A D gene is named only where the DNA matches it firmly. For some rows the clone size is stated as once, few or many, or as a class when expanded; others skip it.

v_call,j_call,clone_size,d_call,cdr3_nt,cdr3_aa
TRBV5-1,TRBJ2-7,-,-,TGCGCCAGCACCAATCAGGGAACGGGGGACGAGCAGTACTTC,CASTNQGTGDEQYF
TRBV5-1,TRBJ1-1,-,-,TGCGCCAGCATGACAGGACCTGTGAACACTGAAGCTTTCTTT,CASMTGPVNTEAFF
TRBV15,TRBJ2-7,-,-,TGTGCCACCAGCAGAGCTGCAGGGGAGCCCTACGAGCAGTACTTC,CATSRAAGEPYEQYF
TRBV7-2,TRBJ1-2,-,-,TGTGCCAGCAGCTTAGGACACGTACAGGTTTCGGGTGGCTACACCTTC,CASSLGHVQVSGGYTF
TRBV28,TRBJ2-7,once,-,TGTGCCAGCACCTGGGGCGGCTACGAGCAGTACTTC,CASTWGGYEQYF
TRBV5-1,TRBJ2-3,-,-,TGCGCCAGCAGCTTGGGGCAGAGCACAGATACGCAGTATTTT,CASSLGQSTDTQYF
TRBV11-2,TRBJ2-5,once,-,TGTGCCAGCAGCTTAGTCGCGGGGATCATCCAAGAGACCCAGTACTTC,CASSLVAGIIQETQYF
TRBV29-1,TRBJ1-6,-,-,TGCAGCGTGACTATGCCGGGACAAAATTCACCCCTCCACTTT,CSVTMPGQNSPLHF
TRBV5-1,TRBJ2-2,-,-,TGCGCCAGCAGCTTGTCCAGGGGTAGGACCGGGGAGCTGTTTTTT,CASSLSRGRTGELFF
TRBV11-2,TRBJ2-7,-,TRBD1,TGTGCCAGCAGCTACGACAGGGGGCGAGCCTACGAGCAGTACTTC,CASSYDRGRAYEQYF
TRBV7-9,TRBJ2-3,-,-,TGTGCCAGCAGCTCCGGACAAAGCTTCGCAGATACGCAGTATTTT,CASSSGQSFADTQYF
TRBV5-3,TRBJ1-6,-,-,TGTGCCAGAAGCCAGTATTCACGGGAAAAAGGGAATTCACCCCTCCACTTT,CARSQYSREKGNSPLHF
TRBV9,TRBJ1-1,-,TRBD1,TGTGCCAGCAGCCCCCCGTCAGGGGGCAGGACTGAAGCTTTCTTT,CASSPPSGGRTEAFF
TRBV27,TRBJ2-7,-,-,TGTGCCAGCAGTTTATCGGACAGTACCTACGAGCAGTACTTC,CASSLSDSTYEQYF
TRBV7-9,TRBJ1-1,-,-,TGTGCCAGCAGTACGACAGCGGGCGTGCCTGAAGCTTTCTTT,CASSTTAGVPEAFF
TRBV13,TRBJ2-3,-,TRBD1,TGTGCCAGCAGCTCAGGGACAGGAAGAACAGATACGCAGTATTTT,CASSSGTGRTDTQYF
TRBV29-1,TRBJ1-4,-,-,TGCCGCGTTGAAGGAGGGGGACCTGCTAATGAAAAACTGTTTTTT,CRVEGGGPANEKLFF
TRBV9,TRBJ1-5,-,-,TGTGCCAGCAGCGTACACGTGGACGGGGGGCCCCAGCATTTT,CASSVHVDGGPQHF
TRBV5-1,TRBJ2-7,-,TRBD2,TGCGCCAGCAGCTTGTTAACTAGCGGGAGCTACGAGCAGTACTTC,CASSLLTSGSYEQYF
TRBV27,TRBJ2-5,-,-,TGTGCCAGCAGTTTATCGCCGGACAGATTCCAAGAGACCCAGTACTTC,CASSLSPDRFQETQYF
TRBV6-6,TRBJ1-1,-,TRBD1,TGTGCCAGCACGATACCGGGACAGTTAAGTGAAGCTTTCTTT,CASTIPGQLSEAFF
TRBV4-3,TRBJ2-4,-,TRBD2,TGCGCCAGCAGCCAGCACGGACTAGAAGATGGGATTCAGTACTTC,CASSQHGLEDGIQYF
TRBV6-5,TRBJ2-7,-,TRBD2,TGTGCCAGCAGTTACTCGACGACTAGCGGATCCTACGAGCAGTACTTC,CASSYSTTSGSYEQYF
TRBV7-9,TRBJ1-4,-,TRBD1,TGTGCCAGCAGCTCCTCTCATGAGGGGGCCCCTAATGAAAAACTGTTTTTT,CASSSSHEGAPNEKLFF
TRBV5-4,TRBJ1-1,once,TRBD1,TGTGCCAGCAGCTTGGACAGGGGGAACACTGAAGCTTTCTTT,CASSLDRGNTEAFF
TRBV19,TRBJ2-7,-,-,TGTGCCAGTAGTCAGACAGGCCCTGCTACGATGCTTGGCGAGCAGTACTTC,CASSQTGPATMLGEQYF
TRBV4-2,TRBJ2-3,-,TRBD1,TGTGCCAGCAGCCACCCGGGGACAGGGGCGGAAGATACGCAGTATTTT,CASSHPGTGAEDTQYF
TRBV4-1,TRBJ1-4,-,-,TGCGCCAGCAGCCAAGGGCGGAATGGTGAAAAACTGTTTTTT,CASSQGRNGEKLFF
TRBV5-6,TRBJ2-3,-,-,TGTGCCAGCAGCTTGGCGGGGGTAACTAGCACAGATACGCAGTATTTT,CASSLAGVTSTDTQYF
TRBV4-2,TRBJ1-2,-,-,TGTGCCAGCAGCCAAGCCACCGGCCTGGGCGGCTACACCTTC,CASSQATGLGGYTF
TRBV19,TRBJ2-1,-,-,TGTGCCAGTAGTATAGTTGGGACTGACTACAATGAGCAGTTCTTC,CASSIVGTDYNEQFF
TRBV15,TRBJ2-1,-,TRBD2,TGTGCCACCAGCAGAGATCGGCTTAGCGGGGGGTTCCCCCATGAGCAGTTCTTC,CATSRDRLSGGFPHEQFF
TRBV6-5,TRBJ2-7,few,-,TGTGCCAGCAGACCGACCGGGACTGGGTCCTACGAGCAGTACTTC,CASRPTGTGSYEQYF
TRBV6-4,TRBJ1-2,-,TRBD1,TGTGCCAGCAGGAGGGATCAACAGGGGGCGGATGGCTACACCTTC,CASRRDQQGADGYTF
TRBV27,TRBJ2-7,-,TRBD1,TGTGCCAGCCGCACAGCCGGACAGGGCCCCCACGAGCAGTACTTC,CASRTAGQGPHEQYF
TRBV6-1,TRBJ2-7,-,TRBD1,TGTGCCAGCAGTGAAGAGGGGACAGGGAGCGAGCAGTACTTC,CASSEEGTGSEQYF
TRBV14,TRBJ1-3,-,-,TGTGCCAGCAGCCAAGCGACAGCTGGAAACACCATATATTTT,CASSQATAGNTIYF
TRBV9,TRBJ2-1,-,TRBD1,TGTGCCAGCAGCGCAAACTCAGGGACAGGTTTGGTCAATGAGCAGTTCTTC,CASSANSGTGLVNEQFF
TRBV5-1,TRBJ1-2,-,-,TGCGCCAGCAGCTTGGACGGGAACTATGGCTACACCTTC,CASSLDGNYGYTF
TRBV25-1,TRBJ2-3,-,-,TGTGCCAGCAGTGAGGAGTTAACAGATACGCAGTATTTT,CASSEELTDTQYF
TRBV18,TRBJ2-2,-,-,TGTGCCAGCTCACCGCTAACAGGGAACACCGGGGAGCTGTTTTTT,CASSPLTGNTGELFF
TRBV4-1,TRBJ2-7,-,TRBD2,TGCGCCAGCAGCCCTAAGCGGGGCGAGCAGTACTTC,CASSPKRGEQYF
TRBV7-9,TRBJ2-7,-,TRBD2,TGTGCCAGCAGTCTAGCGGGGAACCACGAGCAGTACTTC,CASSLAGNHEQYF
TRBV11-2,TRBJ1-2,once,TRBD1,TGTGCCAGCAGCATCACAGGGGGAGGCTACACCTTC,CASSITGGGYTF
TRBV28,TRBJ1-5,-,-,TGTGCCAGCAGGGCCGGGGGAGCGGGCAATCAGCCCCAGCATTTT,CASRAGGAGNQPQHF
TRBV7-8,TRBJ1-4,-,TRBD1,TGTGCCAGCAGCCCCCGGACAGGGCTAGAACTGTTTTTT,CASSPRTGLELFF